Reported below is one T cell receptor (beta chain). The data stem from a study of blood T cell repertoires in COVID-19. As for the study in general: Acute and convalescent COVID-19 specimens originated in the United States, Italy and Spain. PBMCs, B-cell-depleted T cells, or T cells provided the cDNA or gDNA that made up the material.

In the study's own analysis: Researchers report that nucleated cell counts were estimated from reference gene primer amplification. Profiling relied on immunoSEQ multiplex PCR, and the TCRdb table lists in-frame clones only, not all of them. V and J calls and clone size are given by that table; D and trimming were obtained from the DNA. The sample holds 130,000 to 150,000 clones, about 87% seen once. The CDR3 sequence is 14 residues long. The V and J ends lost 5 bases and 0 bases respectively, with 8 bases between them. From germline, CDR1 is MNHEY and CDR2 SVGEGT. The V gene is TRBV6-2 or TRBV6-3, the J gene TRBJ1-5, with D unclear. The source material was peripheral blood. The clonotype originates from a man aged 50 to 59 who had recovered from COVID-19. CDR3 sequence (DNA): TGTGCCAGCAGTGCAGGATATAGCAATCAGCCCCAGCATTTT. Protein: CASSAGYSNQPQHF.